The 12 T cell receptor beta chains given below trace back to one sample, sequenced in a study of T cell responses to AZD1222 COVID-19 vaccine. Sequencing was performed with immunoSEQ multiplex PCR; in TCRdb, only in-frame clones are kept and a portion is missing. The profile covers about 110,000 clones, with around 84% appearing a single time and around 3.2% taken by the ten largest. The specimen comprised peripheral blood, sampled on day 0 of AZD1222 vaccination. The receptors here all came from an adult in good health.

This clone was counted a few times. The gene calls are TRBV24-1 and TRBJ2-7, with D possibly called TRBD1 or TRBD2 (5 bases each). The length of the CDR3 is 13 residues. From germline, CDR1 is KGHDR and CDR2 SFDVKD. V was cut by 4 bases and J by 7 bases, with 13 bases left in between. In DNA, the CDR3 is TGTGCCACCAGTGACAGGTATTGGGGGGAGCAGTACTTC. It is translated as CATSDRYWGEQYF.

This clone was found once. The chain uses TRBV28 and TRBJ2-7; a possible D gene is TRBD1 (6 bases). Trimming took off 8 bases at V and 2 bases at J, with 13 bases between the two ends. Germline assignment: CDR1 MDHEN and CDR2 SYDVKM. The CDR3 contains 13 residues. The CDR3 protein is CASRQGRTYEQYF. CDR3 bases: TGTGCCAGCCGGCAGGGGCGAACCTACGAGCAGTACTTC.

The V call is TRBV11-3, the J call TRBJ2-1; 10 positions match TRBD1. V gave up 6 bases and J gave up 5 bases; unmatched junction bases: 7. CDR3 size: 15 residues. The germline gives CDR1 SGHNT, CDR2 YENEEA. The CDR3 reads CASSAGTGANNEQFF. The CDR3 DNA follows: TGTGCCAGCAGTGCCGGGACAGGGGCCAACAATGAGCAGTTCTTC.

The rearrangement uses TRBV3-1 (or the pseudogene TRBV3-2) and TRBJ2-5; 12 bases agree with TRBD2. Trimming took 4 bases from V and 2 from J; bases not matched to a gene: 5. The CDR3 consists of 16 residues. Per germline, CDR1 LGHDT and CDR2 YNNKEL (reference sequence). CDR3 residues: CASSLRTSGAQETQYF. Here the CDR3 DNA reads TGTGCCAGCAGCCTACGGACTAGCGGGGCACAAGAGACCCAGTACTTC.

This chain uses TRBV19 with TRBJ2-2; D tentatively fits TRBD1 or TRBD2 (6 bases each). The V end was cut by 5 bases, the J end by 6 bases, with 13 bases between. The germline V gene has CDR1 LNHDA and CDR2 SQIVND (reference sequence). The CDR3 covers 14 residues. The CDR3 region is CASSRQEGSGELFF. CDR3 nucleotide sequence: TGTGCCAGTAGTCGACAGGAGGGTTCCGGGGAGCTGTTTTTT.

In its sample, this clone was seen once. The rearrangement joins TRBV5-1 to TRBJ2-2; D perhaps matches TRBD2 (5 bases). V was pared by 2 bases and J by 4 bases, with 12 bases between. The length of the CDR3 is 15 residues. Germline loops: CDR1 SGHRS, CDR2 YFSETQ. The CDR3 is CASSFDGVSTGELFF. The DNA for the CDR3 is TGCGCCAGCAGCTTTGACGGGGTCAGCACCGGGGAGCTGTTTTTT. The full variable domain, with the rest looked up from reference TRBV5-1 and TRBJ2-2, is KAGVTQTPRYLIKTRGQQVTLSCSPISGHRSVSWYQQTPGQGLQFLFEYFSETQRNKGNFPGRFSGRQFSNSRSEMNVSTLELGDSALYLCASSFDGVSTGELFFGEGSRLTVL.

The J gene is TRBJ1-2, the V gene TRBV3-1 (or the pseudogene TRBV3-2); D not certain. Germline assignment: CDR1 LGHDT and CDR2 YNNKEL (reference sequence). The CDR3 has 11 residues. V was clipped by 3 bases and J by 5 bases, with 4 bases between them. CDR3 protein: CASSQGYGYTF. CDR3 nucleotide sequence: TGTGCCAGCAGCCAGGGATATGGCTACACCTTC.

The genes are TRBV5-1 and TRBJ1-2; 9 nucleotides line up with TRBD1. J gave up 1 base and V 5 bases, and 12 bases lay outside the gene matches. CDR1 and CDR2 from the germline V gene are SGHRS and YFSETQ. There are 17 residues in the CDR3. This CDR3 reads CASSLGEQGAFNYGYTF. The CDR3 nucleotides read TGCGCCAGCAGTCTGGGAGAACAGGGGGCCTTTAACTATGGCTACACCTTC.

This clone has a handful of counts. The genes are TRBV3-1 (or the pseudogene TRBV3-2) and TRBJ1-1; D gene unclear. Germline CDR1 is LGHDT and CDR2 is YNNKEL (reference sequence). Trimming left V 1 base short and J 8 bases short, with 8 bases between. This CDR3 region has 12 residues. This CDR3 reads CASSQGWGEAFF. The CDR3 bases are TGTGCCAGCAGCCAAGGGTGGGGAGAAGCTTTCTTT.

This clone turned up a few times. The rearrangement links TRBV28 to TRBJ2-5, with TRBD1 identical over 7 bases. This CDR3 contains 14 residues. CDR1 MDHEN and CDR2 SYDVKM come from the germline V gene. After removal of 7 bases from V and 1 base from J, the junction contained 6 bases not matched to a gene. This CDR3 is CASTSTGIQETQYF. Here the CDR3 DNA reads TGTGCCAGCACCTCGACAGGGATCCAAGAGACCCAGTACTTC.

The chain couples TRBV6-2 or TRBV6-3 to TRBJ1-4; a weak D match, TRBD1 (5 bases). The CDR3 spans 14 residues. The V gene lost 6 bases and the J gene lost 2 bases, with 10 bases spanning the gap. CDR1 is MNHEY and CDR2 is SVGEGT in the germline V gene. The CDR3: CASSPRGTNEKLFF. CDR3 nucleotides: TGTGCCAGCAGCCCTCGGGGGACTAATGAAAAACTGTTTTTT.

The chain couples TRBV4-2 to TRBJ1-4; D is possibly TRBD1 (6 bases). Trimming shortened V by 4 bases and J by 8 bases, and 17 bases separated the two germline ends. The CDR3 sequence is 15 residues long. Germline V gives CDR1 LGHNA, CDR2 YNFKEQ. This CDR3 is CASSRAGGVQEKLFF. The CDR3 DNA reads TGTGCCAGCAGCCGCGCGGGGGGCGTTCAGGAAAAACTGTTTTTT.